The 12 T cell receptor beta chains listed next were all sequenced from one sample in a study of shared clonotypes between healthy human individuals. Clones were sequenced by immunoSEQ multiplex PCR, and TCRdb holds only the in-frame ones, with some missing. The sample carries under 600,000 clones, 95% to 98% recorded once. Naive CD8 cells comprised CD45RO-negative, CCR7-positively selected cells, excluding terminally differentiated effector memory CD45RA+ cells. Specimen: naive CD8+ T cells sorted from blood. These receptors originate from a man aged 30-40 years in good health.

The rearrangement uses TRBV11-2 and TRBJ2-3, with TRBD2 identical over 12 bases. V dropped 5 bases and J dropped 5; count of bases not matched to a gene: 8. The CDR3 has 16 residues. Germline V CDR1 and CDR2: SGHAT, FQNNGV. CDR3 loop: CASSPPGLAGKDTQYF. For the CDR3, the DNA is TGTGCCAGCAGCCCCCCCGGACTAGCGGGAAAAGATACGCAGTATTTT.

This chain uses TRBV27 with TRBJ2-3, with 8 bases lining up with TRBD2. V lost 2 bases to trimming and J lost 6 bases; unmatched junction nucleotides: 10. The germline CDR1 and CDR2 sequences are MNHEY and SMNVEV (reference sequence). The CDR3 is made up of 16 amino acids. CDR3 sequence reads: CASSLAAGASWDTQYF. In DNA, the CDR3 is TGTGCCAGCAGTTTAGCAGCGGGAGCGTCTTGGGATACGCAGTATTTT.

The gene calls are TRBV6-1 and TRBJ2-7, with D possibly being TRBD2 (5 bases). Germline CDR1 and CDR2: MNHNS and SASEGT. Trimming cost V 2 bases and J 2 bases, with 16 bases left between them. The CDR3 has 16 residues. CDR3 nucleotide sequence: TGTGCCAGCAGTGAAATAACGGGAAGGTACACCTACGAGCAGTACTTC. This codes for CASSEITGRYTYEQYF.

The V call is TRBV5-1, the J call TRBJ2-1, with D maybe TRBD1 (6 bases). Germline loops: CDR1 SGHRS, CDR2 YFSETQ. The CDR3 is made up of 13 amino acids. V was clipped by 8 bases and J by 7 bases, with 16 bases between them. In nucleotides, the CDR3 is TGCGCCAGTGGGACACCTCAGAGGAATGAGCAGTTCTTC. Translation: CASGTPQRNEQFF.

The chain links TRBV30 to TRBJ2-2, with 11 bases fitting TRBD2. The CDR3 extends over 18 amino acids. Germline V lookup: CDR1 GTSNPN, CDR2 SVGIG (reference sequence). The junction had 13 bases not matched to a gene; V was cut back by 4 bases and J by 3 bases. CDR3 loop: CAWTPTLAGGTYTGELFF. CDR3 coding DNA: TGTGCCTGGACCCCGACCCTAGCGGGAGGAACCTACACCGGGGAGCTGTTTTTT.

The rearrangement joins TRBV6-6 to TRBJ1-3, with D unresolved. Trimming removed 5 bases at V and 1 base at J, with 12 bases between. Germline V gene data show CDR1 as MNHNY and CDR2 as SVGAGI (reference sequence). The CDR3 totals 15 residues. The CDR3 sequence: CASSEDEWSGNTIYF. CDR3 in DNA: TGTGCCAGCAGTGAGGATGAGTGGTCTGGAAACACCATATATTTT.

This clone came up once. The gene calls are TRBV5-3 and TRBJ2-1; D possibly corresponds to TRBD2 (6 bases). TRBV5-3 is an ORF, and what it does is uncertain. The CDR3 spans 14 residues. The V and J ends lost 2 bases and 6 bases respectively, with 12 bases between them. The chain's CDR3 is CARSLTGLGNEQFF. CDR3 coding DNA: TGTGCCAGAAGCTTAACGGGACTCGGCAATGAGCAGTTCTTC.

This rearrangement joins TRBV7-9 to TRBJ2-3, with D unclear. The CDR3 contains 14 residues. Germline loops: CDR1 SEHNR, CDR2 FQNEAQ (reference sequence). V shed 1 base and J shed 1 base, with 6 bases lying between them. The CDR3 nucleotides read TGTGCCAGCAGCTTAGGGACGGGCACAGATACGCAGTATTTT. As protein: CASSLGTGTDTQYF.

The chain employs TRBV10-3 and TRBJ2-1; TRBD2 is a possible D gene (6 bases). CDR1 and CDR2 (germline): ENHRY, SYGVKD. V was cut by 3 bases and J by 6 bases, with 15 bases left in between. CDR3 length equals 15 residues. The CDR3 sequence: CAISDAASESNEQFF. CDR3 coding DNA: TGTGCCATCAGTGACGCTGCTAGCGAGTCCAATGAGCAGTTCTTC.

This clone was detected only once. V usage is TRBV14 and J usage is TRBJ1-3, with 7 bases matching TRBD1. Germline V gene lookup returns CDR1 SGHDN and CDR2 FVKESK. The CDR3 is made up of 12 amino acids. With V trimmed by 10 bases and J by 2 bases, 2 bases remained unmatched. CDR3 amino acids: CATGQAGNTIYF. The CDR3 DNA reads as TGTGCCACAGGACAGGCTGGAAACACCATATATTTT. The entire variable domain, with the rest obtained from reference TRBV14 and TRBJ1-3, is as follows: EAGVTQFPSHSVIEKGQTVTLRCDPISGHDNLYWYRRVMGKEIKFLLHFVKESKQDESGMPNNRFLAERTGGTYSTLKVQPAELEDSGVYFCATGQAGNTIYFGEGSWLTVV.

In regard to this clone: At the DNA level, this CDR3 is encoded by other sequences in the same sample as well. The rearrangement joins TRBV9 to TRBJ2-3, with D unclear. V gave up 0 bases and J gave up 0 bases, with 5 bases separating them. This CDR3 has 14 amino acids. CDR1 and CDR2 from the germline V gene are SGDLS and YYNGEE. The CDR3 loop is CASSVEGSTDTQYF. The CDR3 DNA sequence: TGTGCCAGCAGCGTAGAAGGTAGCACAGATACGCAGTATTTT.

The chain couples TRBV7-9 to TRBJ1-3; TRBD1 might be the D (5 bases). V was pared by 5 bases and J by 0 bases, with 11 bases between. In germline, CDR1 is SEHNR, CDR2 FQNEAQ (reference sequence). There are 15 residues in the CDR3. The chain's CDR3 is CASSPQGPSGNTIYF. The CDR3 nucleotides read TGTGCCAGCAGCCCCCAGGGACCCTCTGGAAACACCATATATTTT.